Following are 5 T cell receptor beta chains from one sample sequenced in a study of CD8 T cells in ankylosing spondylitis (dated 2017 in TCRdb). Library method: 5' RACE. Sequencer: Illumina MiSeq. TCRdb itself trimmed the public reads at Q25 with fastp, ran MiXCR and retained productive beta chains. Rows with a matching CDR3 protein are joined into one entry that keeps the most common DNA and genes. The sample table shows roughly 36,000 distinct CDR3 sequences, and approximately 14% are seen once. The biggest ten clones account for approximately 40% of the sample. Sequencing was carried out using blood. The receptors were sampled from a male donor with ankylosing spondylitis or in good health (not recorded which).

The chain recombines TRBV27 with TRBJ1-1; possibly TRBD1 for D (5 bases). Trimming pared 5 bases from V and 2 bases from J, leaving 12 bases between. The length of the CDR3 is 14 residues. CDR1 MNHEY and CDR2 SMNVEV come from the germline V gene (reference sequence). CDR3 DNA: TGTGCCAGCAGTACTCGACAGAGAAACACTGAAGCTTTCTTT. It translates to CASSTRQRNTEAFF.

This chain joins TRBV20-1 and TRBJ2-1, with 8 bases lining up with TRBD2. From germline, CDR1 is DFQATT and CDR2 SNEGSKA (reference sequence). This CDR3 has 16 amino acids. V lost 3 bases to trimming and J lost 9 bases; unmatched junction nucleotides: 16. The CDR3 coding sequence is TGCAGTGCTAGCGGGGCAAAGCGGGGGCTCCTTCGTGAGCAGTTCTTC. Translation: CSASGAKRGLLREQFF.

The chain couples TRBV7-9 to TRBJ2-2; no clear D. Per the germline V gene, CDR1 is SEHNR and CDR2 is FQNEAQ (reference sequence). The CDR3 length is 14 residues. V was cut by 3 bases and J by 5 bases, with 10 bases left in between. The CDR3 sequence: CASSLDPITGELFF. CDR3 sequence (DNA): TGTGCCAGCAGCTTGGACCCCATAACCGGGGAGCTGTTTTTT.

This clonotype was seen a few times. This chain uses TRBV7-2 with TRBJ2-3; D gene unclear. There are 14 residues in the CDR3. The V and J ends lost 1 base and 2 bases respectively, with 7 bases between them. Germline CDR1 and CDR2: SGHTA and FQGNSA. Written as DNA, the CDR3 is TGTGCCAGCAGCTTAGAAGCAGACACAGATACGCAGTATTTT. Translating it yields CASSLEADTDTQYF.

There are a few counts of this clonotype. This chain joins TRBV5-1 and TRBJ2-2; possible D gene TRBD1, 8 bases. Germline CDR1 SGHRS, CDR2 YFSETQ. V was cut by 4 bases and J by 5 bases, with 15 bases left in between. The CDR3 length is 15 residues. CDR3 coding DNA: TGCGCCAGCAGCCTCGACAGGGGAGGGACCGGGGAGCTGTTTTTT. Amino acids: CASSLDRGGTGELFF.